What follows is one T cell receptor (beta chain) and its context. As yet, its antigen is unknown. With 5 bases removed from V and 3 bases from J, the gap between germline ends came to 4 bases. Germline CDR1 ENHRY, CDR2 SYGVKD. This CDR3 has 11 residues. The sample comes from a study of cytomegalovirus exposure and HLA in healthy donors. Study-level results: As confirmed in vitro, a few CMV-associated chains were specific for CMV antigens. Associated with HLA alleles at 0.05 false discovery rate in a later analysis were some 18,000 TCR beta sequences.

Use of 60 Vbeta and 13 Jbeta primers characterized the PCR. Per the authors' pipeline: In a later analysis, of around 83 million unique beta chains, some 10 million appeared in at least two donors. The table came from immunoSEQ multiplex PCR; TCRdb's copy has only in-frame clones and leaves some out. The DNA was the basis for D and trimming; V, J and clone size are from that table. The listing contains fewer than 150,000 clones. This chain links TRBV10-3 with TRBJ1-2; unclear D gene. The specimen sequenced was PBMCs. This sequence was found in a woman aged 55-69 years in good health and CMV-seronegative. The CDR3 DNA reads as TGTGCCATCAGTCAGGACTATGGCTACACCTTC. It is translated as CAISQDYGYTF.